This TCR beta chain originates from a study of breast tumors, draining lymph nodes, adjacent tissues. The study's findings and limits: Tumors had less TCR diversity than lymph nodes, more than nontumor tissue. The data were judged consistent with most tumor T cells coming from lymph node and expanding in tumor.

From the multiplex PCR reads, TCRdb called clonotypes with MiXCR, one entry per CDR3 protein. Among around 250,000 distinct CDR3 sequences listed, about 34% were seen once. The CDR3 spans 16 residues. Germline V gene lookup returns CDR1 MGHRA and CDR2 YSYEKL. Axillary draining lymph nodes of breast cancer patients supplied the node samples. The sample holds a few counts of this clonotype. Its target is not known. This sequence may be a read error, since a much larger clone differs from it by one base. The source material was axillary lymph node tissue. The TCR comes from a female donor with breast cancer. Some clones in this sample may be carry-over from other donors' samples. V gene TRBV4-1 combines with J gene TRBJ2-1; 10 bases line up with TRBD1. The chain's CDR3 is CASSQEGTGADNEQSF. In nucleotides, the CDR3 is TGCGCCAGCAGCCAAGAAGGGACAGGGGCAGACAATGAGCAGTCCTTC.